The 9 T cell receptor beta chains below all came from one sample that was sequenced in a study of T cell responses to AZD1222 COVID-19 vaccine. Libraries were prepared by immunoSEQ multiplex PCR; TCRdb keeps only in-frame clonotypes and omits some of them. Of approximately 75,000 clones in the sample, around 87% were seen once. The sample consisted of peripheral blood, taken 28 days after the second AZD1222 dose. The receptors were gathered from an adult who received the AZD1222 COVID-19 vaccine.

This chain joins TRBV4-1 and TRBJ1-4; perhaps TRBD1 as D (5 bases). Deletions cut 1 base from V and 6 bases from J, with 12 bases between. Germline V lookup: CDR1 MGHRA, CDR2 YSYEKL. CDR3 length: 15 residues. CDR3 amino acids: CASSQVSGGDEKLFF. Here the CDR3 DNA reads TGCGCCAGCAGCCAAGTTTCTGGGGGGGATGAAAAACTGTTTTTT.

This chain uses TRBV19 with TRBJ1-4; 8 positions match TRBD1. Germline-derived CDR1 and CDR2 are LNHDA and SQIVND (reference sequence). This CDR3 spans 15 amino acids. With 7 bases clipped from V and 3 bases from J, the junction kept 7 bases outside the gene matches. The chain's CDR3 is CASNHGQGPNEKLFF. Here the CDR3 DNA reads TGTGCCAGTAACCACGGACAGGGTCCTAATGAAAAACTGTTTTTT. Using reference TRBV19 and TRBJ1-4 for the parts outside the CDR3, the full variable domain is DGGITQSPKYLFRKEGQNVTLSCEQNLNHDAMYWYRQDPGQGLRLIYYSQIVNDFQKGDIAEGYSVSREKKESFPLTVTSAQKNPTAFYLCASNHGQGPNEKLFFGSGTQLSVL.

The chain recombines TRBV7-2 with TRBJ1-1; 7 nucleotides match TRBD1. The CDR3 has 12 residues. V trimming: 4 bases; J trimming: 6 bases; junction bases outside the gene matches: 2. From germline, CDR1 is SGHTA and CDR2 FQGNSA. CDR3 residues: CASSYQGAEAFF. DNA for the CDR3: TGTGCCAGCAGCTACCAGGGGGCTGAAGCTTTCTTT. Drawing the rest from reference TRBV7-2 and TRBJ1-1, the complete variable domain is GAGVSQSPSNKVTEKGKDVELRCDPISGHTALYWYRQSLGQGLEFLIYFQGNSAPDKSGLPSDRFSAERTGGSVSTLTIQRTQQEDSAVYLCASSYQGAEAFFGQGTRLTVV.

The chain couples TRBV10-1 to TRBJ2-7, with 7 bases fitting TRBD1. Germline V lookup: CDR1 WNHNN, CDR2 SYGVQD (reference sequence). The CDR3 runs 14 residues. V gave up 0 bases and J gave up 4 bases; unmatched junction bases: 3. In DNA form, the CDR3 reads TGCGCCAGCAGTGAGTCGAAACAGGGGTACGAGCAGTACTTC. It specifies CASSESKQGYEQYF.

The genes are TRBV4-3 and TRBJ1-4; D is undetermined. CDR3 length: 15 residues. Germline V gene data show CDR1 as LGHNA and CDR2 as YSLEER. V gave up 6 bases and J gave up 4 bases, with 15 bases separating them. The CDR3 loop is CASSQDRLNNEKLFF. The CDR3 nucleotides read TGCGCCAGCAGTCAGGACCGTCTGAATAATGAAAAACTGTTTTTT.

This chain connects TRBV30 to TRBJ1-2; 8 bases align to TRBD1. V was pared by 1 base and J by 4 bases, with 5 bases of the junction left unmatched. The CDR3 extends over 14 amino acids. Germline CDR1 and CDR2: GTSNPN and SVGIG (reference sequence). The CDR3 sequence: CAWSGQGAVYGYTF. DNA of the CDR3: TGTGCCTGGAGTGGGCAGGGGGCGGTCTATGGCTACACCTTC.

This chain connects TRBV9 to TRBJ2-2; D gene uncertain. CDR3 length: 13 residues. V lost 0 bases, J lost 6 bases, and 6 bases lay in between. CDR1 is SGDLS, CDR2 YYNGEE, per germline. The CDR3 here is CASSVGTAGELFF. CDR3 DNA sequence: TGTGCCAGCAGCGTAGGGACCGCCGGGGAGCTGTTTTTT.

V gene TRBV7-2 combines with J gene TRBJ1-2, with a weak D call TRBD1 (5 bases). Germline lookup yields CDR1 SGHTA and CDR2 FQGNSA. The ends were cut back, 6 bases at V and 4 bases at J, with 15 bases in the middle. This CDR3 is built from 14 residues. The CDR3 nucleotides read TGTGCCAGCAGAAAAGGGGAGGCTCGCTATGGCTACACCTTC. It translates to CASRKGEARYGYTF.

The chain links TRBV6-5 to TRBJ1-5, with 8 bases identical to TRBD1. The V and J ends lost 5 bases and 2 bases, in that order; junction bases with no gene match: 2. There are 14 residues in the CDR3. Germline V CDR1 and CDR2: MNHEY, SVGAGI. This CDR3 is CASSPTGGNQPQHF. CDR3 sequence (DNA): TGTGCCAGCAGTCCGACAGGGGGCAATCAGCCCCAGCATTTT.